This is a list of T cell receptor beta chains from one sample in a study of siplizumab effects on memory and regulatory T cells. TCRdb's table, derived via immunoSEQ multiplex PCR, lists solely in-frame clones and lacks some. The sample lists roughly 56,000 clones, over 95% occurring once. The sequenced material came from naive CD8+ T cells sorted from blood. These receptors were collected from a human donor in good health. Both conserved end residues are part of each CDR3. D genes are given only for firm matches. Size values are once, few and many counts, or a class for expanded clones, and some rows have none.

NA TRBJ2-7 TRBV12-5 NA CASGLGRIYEQYF TGTGCTAGTGGCCTTGGGAGGATCTACGAGCAGTACTTC
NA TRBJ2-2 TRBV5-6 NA CASSLYTGELFF TGTGCCAGCAGCTTATATACCGGGGAGCTGTTTTTT
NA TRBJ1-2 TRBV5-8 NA CASSLLGLYDGYTF TGTGCCAGCAGCTTGCTGGGGCTCTATGATGGCTACACCTTC
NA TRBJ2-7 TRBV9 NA CASSGPGARPYEQYF TGTGCCAGCAGCGGGCCAGGAGCTCGCCCCTACGAGCAGTACTTC
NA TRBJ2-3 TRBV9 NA CASSVGGGFSTDTQYF TGTGCCAGCAGCGTAGGTGGCGGGTTTAGCACAGATACGCAGTATTTT
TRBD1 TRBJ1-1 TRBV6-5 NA CATRPEGGMNTEAFF TGTGCCACCCGACCTGAAGGGGGCATGAACACTGAAGCTTTCTTT
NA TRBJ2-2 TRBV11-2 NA CASRSGVEELFF TGTGCCAGCAGGTCAGGCGTAGAGGAGCTGTTTTTT
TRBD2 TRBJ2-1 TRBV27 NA CASSPGTSGRVEQFF TGTGCCAGCAGTCCCGGGACTAGCGGGAGGGTTGAGCAGTTCTTC
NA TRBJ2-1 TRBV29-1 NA CSVEGAGDPGSYNEQFF TGCAGCGTTGAAGGGGCCGGAGATCCCGGCTCCTACAATGAGCAGTTCTTC
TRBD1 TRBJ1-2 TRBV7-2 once CASSLPLGQGVWDHGYTF TGTGCCAGCAGCCTACCCCTAGGACAGGGTGTTTGGGATCATGGCTACACCTTC
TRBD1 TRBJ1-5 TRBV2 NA CASSEIQGMMSNQPQHF TGTGCCAGCAGTGAAATACAGGGGATGATGAGCAATCAGCCCCAGCATTTT
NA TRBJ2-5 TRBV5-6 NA CASTLLVGQETQYF TGTGCCAGCACCTTACTTGTAGGGCAAGAGACCCAGTACTTC
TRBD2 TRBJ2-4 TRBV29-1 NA CSVEDWGGRDIQYF TGCAGCGTTGAAGATTGGGGGGGACGGGACATTCAGTACTTC
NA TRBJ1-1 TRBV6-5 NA CASSPKALMTEAFF TGTGCCAGCAGTCCAAAGGCCCTTATGACTGAAGCTTTCTTT
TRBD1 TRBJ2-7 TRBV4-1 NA CASSQDPAGGYEQYF TGCGCCAGCAGCCAAGATCCGGCAGGGGGCTACGAGCAGTACTTC
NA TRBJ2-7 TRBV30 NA CAWSVWVGSEQYF TGTGCCTGGAGTGTATGGGTCGGGAGTGAGCAGTACTTC
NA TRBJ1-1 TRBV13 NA CASSLRGELNTEAFF TGTGCCAGCAGCTTAAGGGGGGAGTTGAACACTGAAGCTTTCTTT
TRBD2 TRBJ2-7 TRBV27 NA CASSSWTSGRAHEQYF TGTGCCAGCAGTTCATGGACTAGCGGGAGAGCCCACGAGCAGTACTTC
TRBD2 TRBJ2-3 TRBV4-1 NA CASTIGGGRAGDTQYF TGCGCCAGCACCATAGGGGGCGGGAGGGCCGGAGATACGCAGTATTTT
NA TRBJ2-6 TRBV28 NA CASSFPGLISGANVLTF TGTGCCAGCAGTTTCCCGGGTTTGATCTCTGGGGCCAACGTCCTGACTTTC
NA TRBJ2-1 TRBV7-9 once CASSLSGLANEQFF TGTGCCAGCAGCTTAAGTGGGCTAGCGAATGAGCAGTTCTTC
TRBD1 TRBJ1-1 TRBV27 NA CASGQGVYTEAFF TGTGCCAGCGGGCAGGGGGTTTACACTGAAGCTTTCTTT
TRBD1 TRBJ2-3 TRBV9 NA CASSVPGTGGDTQYF TGTGCCAGCAGCGTTCCCGGGACAGGGGGCGATACGCAGTATTTT
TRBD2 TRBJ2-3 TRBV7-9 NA CASSPPTSGSTDTQYF TGTGCCAGCAGCCCACCGACTAGCGGGAGCACAGATACGCAGTATTTT
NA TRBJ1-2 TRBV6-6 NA CASSYVASMGYTF TGTGCCAGCAGTTACGTGGCTTCGATGGGCTACACCTTC
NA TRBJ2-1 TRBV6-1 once CASSGPGVVLFF TGTGCCAGCAGTGGGCCCGGGGTAGTGTTGTTCTTC
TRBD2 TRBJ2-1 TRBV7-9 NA CASTGLAGNNEQFF TGTGCCAGCACCGGACTAGCGGGAAACAATGAGCAGTTCTTC
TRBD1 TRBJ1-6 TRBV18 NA CASSPTGVENSPLHF TGTGCCAGCTCTCCGACAGGGGTCGAAAATTCACCCCTCCACTTT
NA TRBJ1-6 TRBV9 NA CASSPPDLPSYNSPLHF TGTGCCAGCAGCCCGCCCGATTTACCCTCCTATAATTCACCCCTCCACTTT
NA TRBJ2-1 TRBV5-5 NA CASSWWDYNEQFF TGTGCCAGCAGCTGGTGGGATTACAATGAGCAGTTCTTC
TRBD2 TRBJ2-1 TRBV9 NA CASSVGSGRGNEQFF TGTGCCAGCAGCGTAGGCAGCGGGAGGGGGAATGAGCAGTTCTTC
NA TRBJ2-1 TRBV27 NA CASSGLVGYNEQFF TGTGCCAGCAGCGGACTGGTCGGCTACAATGAGCAGTTCTTC
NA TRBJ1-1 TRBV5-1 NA CASSLVDGDTEAFF TGCGCCAGCAGCTTGGTTGACGGGGACACTGAAGCTTTCTTT
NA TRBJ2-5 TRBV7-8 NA CASSPRGKETQYF TGTGCCAGCAGCCCCCGGGGTAAAGAGACCCAGTACTTC
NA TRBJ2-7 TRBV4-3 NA CASSQDWGPAYEQYF TGCGCCAGCAGCCAAGACTGGGGCCCAGCCTACGAGCAGTACTTC
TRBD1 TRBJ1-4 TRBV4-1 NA CASSQTQGRLVEKLFF TGCGCCAGCAGCCAAACACAGGGGAGGTTGGTTGAAAAACTGTTTTTT
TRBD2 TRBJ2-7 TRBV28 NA CATLMREGYEQYF TGTGCCACCCTTATGCGGGAGGGTTACGAGCAGTACTTC
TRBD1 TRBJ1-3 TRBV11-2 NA CASSPPPGTDSGNTIYF TGTGCCAGCAGCCCTCCGCCCGGGACAGACTCTGGAAACACCATATATTTT
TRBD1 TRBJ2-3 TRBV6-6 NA CASETGGTDTQYF TGTGCCAGCGAGACAGGGGGAACAGATACGCAGTATTTT
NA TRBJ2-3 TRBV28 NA CASSLSGTDTQYF TGTGCCAGCAGTTTATCGGGCACAGATACGCAGTATTTT